This T cell receptor beta chain was recovered during a study of blood T cell repertoires in COVID-19. Study at large: Sites in the United States, Italy and Spain provided acute and convalescent COVID-19 samples. Nucleic acid was either cDNA or gDNA, and it came from T cells, B-cell-depleted T cells, or PBMCs.

In the original processing: Amplified reference gene primers provided the basis for estimating nucleated cell counts. The table came from immunoSEQ multiplex PCR; TCRdb's copy has only in-frame clones and leaves some out. Clone size and V and J calls were adopted from that table, with D and trimming inferred from the DNA. The data contain roughly 230,000 clones, approximately 85% of them singletons. Germline CDR1 and CDR2: SGHAT and FQDESV (reference sequence). The length of the CDR3 is 15 residues. V shed 7 bases and J shed 3 bases, with 16 bases lying between them. The material sequenced was peripheral blood. V gene TRBV11-1 combines with J gene TRBJ2-1; the D gene is possibly TRBD2 (5 bases). The clonotype was recovered from a man between 45 and 60 years old with COVID-19, enrolled during active disease. CDR3 DNA sequence: TGTGCCAGCAACTTGCGCCCGGGGTTCTACAATGAGCAGTTCTTC. It encodes CASNLRPGFYNEQFF. The full variable domain, completed using reference TRBV11-1 and TRBJ2-1, is EAEVAQSPRYKITEKSQAVAFWCDPISGHATLYWYRQILGQGPELLVQFQDESVVDDSQLPKDRFSAERLKGVDSTLKIQPAELGDSAMYLCASNLRPGFYNEQFFGPGTRLTVL.